The 8 T cell receptor beta chains listed next were all sequenced from one sample in a study of blood T cell repertoires in COVID-19. Using immunoSEQ multiplex PCR, the repertoire was profiled, and TCRdb retains in-frame clones only, with some absent. The sample has about 200,000 clones, approximately 86% seen once. What was sequenced was PBMCs or T cells enriched from blood (not recorded which). The receptors originated from a young woman who had been exposed to COVID-19.

This clone has just one count. The chain uses TRBV28 and TRBJ2-1, with TRBD1 matching over 9 bases. This CDR3 has 16 amino acids. Per the germline V gene, CDR1 is MDHEN and CDR2 is SYDVKM. The V and J ends lost 5 bases and 1 base, in that order; junction bases with no gene match: 6. The CDR3 protein is CASSPGQGWSYNEQFF. DNA for the CDR3: TGTGCCAGCAGTCCAGGACAGGGGTGGTCCTACAATGAGCAGTTCTTC.

This sequence joins TRBV7-8 and TRBJ1-2; TRBD1 matches 9 bases. Trimming at V came to 7 bases and at J to 7 bases, leaving 16 bases not matched to a gene. The CDR3 has 16 residues. Germline CDR1 reads SGHVS; CDR2 reads FQNEAQ. The CDR3 loop is CASTTQPRDRVFGYTF. For the CDR3, the DNA is TGTGCCAGCACCACCCAGCCCCGGGACAGGGTGTTTGGCTACACCTTC.

The V gene is TRBV3-1 (or the pseudogene TRBV3-2), the J gene TRBJ2-7; D gene ambiguous. This CDR3 contains 12 residues. Germline lookup yields CDR1 LGHDT and CDR2 YNNKEL (reference sequence). With 5 bases removed from V and 5 bases from J, the gap between germline ends came to 10 bases. The CDR3 sequence is CASSTRPNEQYF. DNA of the CDR3: TGTGCCAGCAGCACTCGCCCGAACGAGCAGTACTTC.

The CDR3 DNA is TGTGCCAGCAGCAAAGAGGGGGTAGGGTTTTTT. This sequence encodes CASSKEGVGFF. The J gene is TRBJ1-4, the V gene TRBV21-1; the DNA was not compared with TRBD1, the D call given in the table. TRBV21-1 is assigned pseudogene status. The CDR3 has 11 residues.

The genes are TRBV6-5 and TRBJ2-7; TRBD1 is a possible D gene (5 bases). Per germline, CDR1 MNHEY and CDR2 SVGAGI. V lost 6 bases to trimming and J lost 0 bases, with 6 bases between them. The CDR3 extends over 12 amino acids. CDR3 loop: CASRRGSYEQYF. The DNA of the CDR3 is TGTGCCAGCAGAAGGGGCTCCTACGAGCAGTACTTC.

The chain joins TRBV19 to TRBJ1-5; 7 nucleotides align to TRBD1. The V gene end was trimmed by 5 bases and the J gene end by 6 bases; junction bases not matched to a gene: 7. The CDR3 sequence is 14 residues long. CDR1 LNHDA and CDR2 SQIVND come from the germline V gene (reference sequence). CDR3 sequence reads: CASSPDRVFQPQHF. DNA of the CDR3: TGTGCCAGTAGTCCCGACAGGGTCTTTCAGCCCCAGCATTTT.

For the CDR3, the DNA is TGTGCCAGCACCCGGGACAGGGTCTCCTACGAGCAGTACTTC. Translation: CASTRDRVSYEQYF. This rearrangement joins TRBV6-5 to TRBJ2-7; 9 bases match TRBD1. CDR3 length equals 14 residues. J gave up 0 bases and V 7 bases, and 4 bases lay outside the gene matches. From germline, CDR1 is MNHEY and CDR2 SVGAGI.

This chain links TRBV30 with TRBJ2-7, with D tentatively TRBD2 (7 bases). The CDR3 has 14 amino acids. CDR1 is GTSNPN and CDR2 is SVGIG in the germline V gene (reference sequence). Trimming shortened V by 6 bases and J by 3 bases, and 18 bases separated the two germline ends. This chain's CDR3 is CACSHGGTNYEQYF. The DNA of the CDR3 is TGTGCCTGCTCCCACGGGGGGACAAACTACGAGCAGTACTTC.